The T cell receptor beta chain under discussion was sequenced for a study of blood T cell repertoires in COVID-19. Across the study: Samples of COVID-19 (acute and convalescent) were obtained from the United States, Italy and Spain.

The CDR3 has 17 amino acids. Looked up from germline, CDR1 is KGHDR and CDR2 is SFDVKD. The V and J ends lost 2 bases and 2 bases respectively, with 18 bases between them. Original data processing: It was from reference gene primer amplification that nucleated cell counts were estimated. This table comes from immunoSEQ multiplex PCR, and its TCRdb copy is limited to in-frame clones, with some not included. The DNA gave D and trimming, while V, J and clone size come from that table. The table lists 35,000 to 45,000 clones, around 90% of them singletons. This sequence originates from a man between 45 and 60 years old with COVID-19, enrolled during active disease. The sample taken for sequencing was peripheral blood. This chain joins TRBV24-1 and TRBJ2-7; tentative D call: TRBD1 (6 bases). The CDR3 region is CATSDYSTGKTAYEQYF. For the CDR3, the DNA is TGTGCCACCAGTGATTATTCCACAGGGAAAACTGCCTACGAGCAGTACTTC.